This T cell receptor beta chain was profiled in a study of T cell responses to AZD1222 COVID-19 vaccine. Germline V gives CDR1 SGDLS, CDR2 YYNGEE. There are 17 residues in the CDR3. With V trimmed by 0 bases and J by 7 bases, 10 bases remained unmatched. TCRdb's table, derived via immunoSEQ multiplex PCR, lists solely in-frame clones and lacks some. The sample yields 150,000 to 180,000 clones, around 86% seen once. The V call is TRBV9, the J call TRBJ2-3, with 11 bases identical to TRBD2. The clonotype comes from an adult who received the AZD1222 COVID-19 vaccine. Sequences were derived from peripheral blood, sampled 28 days after the second AZD1222 dose. This CDR3 reads CASSVVDSGRGGNTQYF. In DNA form, the CDR3 reads TGTGCCAGCAGCGTAGTGGATAGCGGGAGGGGGGGAAATACGCAGTATTTT.